The sequence of this T cell receptor beta chain was determined in a study of T cell clones after liver transplantation (dated by TCRdb to between 2017 and 2020). Study-wide context: Samples were obtained from ITN030ST, a randomized trial in which withdrawal of immunosuppression was attempted within 2 years of liver transplantation. The subjects received no induction therapy and were kept on standard immunosuppression until randomization at 12-24 months post-transplant. Tolerance was defined as complete withdrawal of immunosuppression for at least one year without a rise in liver enzymes beyond twice the upper limit of normal. Three of the eight recipients were HCV-positive; the others were transplanted for non-autoimmune, non-viral indications. As an antigen-independent comparator for donor-reactive sequences, third party-reactive TCRbeta sequences were also identified from pre-transplant MLRs. Blood samples were collected pre-transplant, then pre-randomization ahead of withdrawal, and finally post-randomization once withdrawal had either been completed or failed. Of the 8 liver transplant recipients making up the studied cohort, 3 were classified as tolerant and 5 as non-tolerant. After a pre-transplant mixed lymphocyte reaction, TCRbeta sequencing was used to pinpoint donor-reactive T cell clones, which were subsequently tracked in post-transplant blood. Overall study outcomes, separate from this receptor: Since no allograft tissue specimens were available, donor-reactive T cells may have migrated into the graft instead of being deleted. Low numbers of available donor cells limited the measurable donor-reactive repertoire in two subjects. Donor-reactive sequences decreased more than third party-reactive sequences, which suggests partial antigen-specific deletion that was not related to withdrawal success. Because of small, heterogeneous patient numbers and non-standardized post-transplant time points, the conclusions were only preliminary. When repertoire turnover was accounted for, significantly reduced detection of donor-reactive sequences was found in 7 of 8 subjects for CD4 and in 8 of 8 subjects for CD8. In 5 of 8 subjects, circulating donor-reactive CD4 TCRbeta sequences decreased significantly after transplant, regardless of tolerance or HCV status.

Unstimulated PBMCs, after thawing, were stained for CD3, CD4 and CD8 and then FACS-sorted into CD3+CD4+ and CD3+CD8+ populations. Randomization to immunosuppression withdrawal applied to every one of the 8 studied subjects. The Qiagen DNeasy Blood and Tissue Kit was used for genomic DNA isolation. High-throughput TCRbeta CDR3 sequencing of frozen genomic DNA was performed by immunoSEQ, with PCR amplification, mapping, bias correction and internal controls included. In the paper's pipeline: Productive rearrangements were kept, and unique TCRbeta sequences were defined by CDR3 nucleotide sequence plus V and J gene. For classification of a sequence as donor-reactive, at least 5-fold expansion in CFSE-low cells relative to unstimulated pre-transplant cells and a frequency of at least 0.01% were required. Minimum frequency thresholds were set for each subject on the basis of the unstimulated sample with the lowest template count, so that a detection power of at least 90% was ensured. Jensen-Shannon divergence between the top 1000 TCRbeta sequences post- versus pre-transplant served as the measure of repertoire turnover. Changes in detection of donor-reactive sequences were tested with two-sided Fisher's exact tests. Imported from immuneACCESS, the table was reduced by TCRdb to in-frame sequences with V and J called. These copies leave out some clones; in studies compared against another copy, an unresolved V gene accounts for under half, and the cause of the remainder is not known. The V and J calls and clone size come from that table; D and trimming were worked out from the DNA. The table for this sample lists roughly 100,000 clones; about 86% of them were counted only once. In total, the top ten clones hold less than 3% of the sample.

CDR1 and CDR2 are drawn from the germline V gene: MNHEY, SVGAGI. V is shortened by 1 base, J by 5 bases, and the region joining them spans 11 bases. From the cysteine up to the phenylalanine, the CDR3 has a length of 14 residues. Of all the DNA, just the CDR3 is kept, 42 bases in frame from base 1. Comment on this clone: The antigen it recognizes is unknown. It has no much larger one-base neighbor in the sample; base qualities were not kept.

This sequence uses TRBV6-5 and TRBJ1-1; the D region possibly corresponds to TRBD1 (6 bases align). The sequenced sample was CD4+ T cells from blood, obtained approximately 50 months after liver transplant. The receptor was derived from a human patient who received a liver transplant. After a transplant, not all T cells may be the patient's own; some may come from the graft donor. Here is the DNA: TGTGCCAGCAGTTACTGGAGGGGGGGGACTGAAGCTTTCTTT. Its amino acids are CASSYWRGGTEAFF.